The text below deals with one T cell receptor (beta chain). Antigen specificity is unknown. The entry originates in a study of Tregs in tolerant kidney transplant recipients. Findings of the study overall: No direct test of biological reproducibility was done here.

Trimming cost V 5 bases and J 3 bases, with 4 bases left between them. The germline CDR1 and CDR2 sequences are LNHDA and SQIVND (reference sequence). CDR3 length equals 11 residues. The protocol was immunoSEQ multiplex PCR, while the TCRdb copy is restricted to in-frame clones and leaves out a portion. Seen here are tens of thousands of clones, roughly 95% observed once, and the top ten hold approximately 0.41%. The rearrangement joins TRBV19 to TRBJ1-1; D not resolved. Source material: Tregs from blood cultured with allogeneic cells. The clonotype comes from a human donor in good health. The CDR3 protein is CASSRDTEAFF. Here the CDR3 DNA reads TGTGCCAGTAGTCGTGACACTGAAGCTTTCTTT.